This T cell receptor (beta chain) was observed in a study of cytomegalovirus exposure and HLA in healthy donors. The study's findings and limits: Sequencing depth across donors, presence/absence analyses assumed, was roughly uniform. Versus the roughly 640-donor mean, an Asian-associated ancestry cluster reportedly showed fewer N-insertions in a later analysis. Later work associated roughly 17,000 TCR beta sequences with HLA alleles at 0.05 false discovery rate. TRBV6-2, TRBV6-3 and some other V segments were excluded as indistinguishable.

13 Jbeta primers and 60 Vbeta primers were used for the PCR. Profiled with immunoSEQ multiplex PCR; TCRdb holds only in-frame clones, not every one. Here the sample spans under 110,000 clones, roughly 77% being singletons. This clone was seen a few times. As yet, its antigen is unknown. From germline, CDR1 is DFQATT and CDR2 SNEGSKA (reference sequence). The CDR3 has 11 residues. Trimming left V 6 bases short and J 1 base short, with 6 bases between. This sequence originates from a man aged 40-49 years in good health and CMV-seronegative. Source material: PBMCs. This sequence joins TRBV20-1 and TRBJ1-2, with unresolved D. The CDR3: CSAPDNYGYTF. The CDR3 DNA sequence: TGCAGTGCGCCAGATAACTATGGCTACACCTTC.